Detailed here is one TCR beta chain. Generated by immunoSEQ multiplex PCR, the TCRdb table keeps only in-frame clones and is missing some. The repertoire consists of about 430,000 clones, with over 75% occurring once and the leading ten covering 1.1%. This specimen belongs to a study of blood T cell repertoires in COVID-19. The CDR3 runs 15 residues. Germline-derived CDR1 and CDR2 are SGHTA and FQGNSA. Trimming took 2 bases from V and 7 from J, leaving 15 bases between them. Sequencing was done on a sample of PBMCs or T cells enriched from blood (not recorded which). This TCR was recovered from a man under 40 who had recovered from COVID-19. This chain uses TRBV7-2 with TRBJ1-5; D is unclear. The CDR3 sequence is CASSLQPGERQPQHF. The CDR3 nucleotides read TGTGCCAGCAGCTTACAACCTGGGGAGCGGCAGCCCCAGCATTTT.